This T cell receptor beta chain was documented in a study of OX40 agonist ivuxolimab in advanced cancers. Study-level information: Three patients had partial responses: one hepatocellular carcinoma, two cutaneous melanoma. Study outcomes and limitations: The antigen specificity of the peripheral T cells (those that were expanded) was not determined. Low normalized T-cell clonal expansion was also seen in some nonresponders.

Produced via immunoSEQ multiplex PCR; TCRdb's table is partial and in-frame only. The table lists approximately 65,000 clones, around 86% of them singletons, with approximately 0.37% in the top ten. Autoimmune disease history or systemic immunosuppression was exclusionary. With respect to this clone: The antigen remains undetermined.

Germline-derived CDR1 and CDR2 are SGHVS and FQNEAQ. J was trimmed by 2 bases and V by 5 bases; bases with no gene match: 14. There are 18 residues in the CDR3. The rearrangement links TRBV7-8 to TRBJ1-5; TRBD1 matches at 8 bases. This TCR was recovered from an adult with an advanced solid tumor such as melanoma, head and neck, liver or kidney cancer. This specimen consisted of CD4+ or CD8+ T cells sorted from blood, obtained in a trial of the OX40 agonist ivuxolimab. CDR3 in DNA: TGTGCCAGCAGCCCCCCCCGGTGGACAGGGACTCGCAATCAGCCCCAGCATTTT. It is translated as CASSPPRWTGTRNQPQHF.